Below, 12 T cell receptor beta chains from the same sample are listed, as sequenced in a study of blood T cells in healthy people across ages. Through a sample-barcoded 5' primer and a J-beta primer mix, a second PCR was run for roughly 6 to 12 cycles. Using its own MiXCR run on the 5' RACE reads, TCRdb lists one record per CDR3 protein. This table has around 780,000 distinct CDR3 sequences, 56% appearing once. The sequenced material came from blood. Every receptor here comes from a man in his forties or fifties in good health.

The V call is TRBV6-6, the J call TRBJ1-6, with D possibly matching TRBD1 (6 bases). CDR1 is MNHNY and CDR2 is SVGAGI in the germline V gene (reference sequence). Trimming took 0 bases from V and 5 from J, leaving 8 bases between them. This CDR3 spans 15 amino acids. The chain's CDR3 is CASSYSGHNNSPLHF. Written as DNA, the CDR3 is TGTGCCAGCAGTTACTCGGGACATAATAATTCACCCCTCCACTTT.

The sample holds one count of this clonotype. V and J are TRBV28 and TRBJ2-3; D is undetermined. Trimming shortened V by 4 bases and J by 5 bases, and 16 bases separated the two germline ends. This CDR3 spans 15 amino acids. Germline CDR1 is MDHEN and CDR2 is SYDVKM. DNA for the CDR3: TGTGCCAGCAGTTCCTCCGCCAGCCAGGTAGATACGCAGTATTTT. Translation: CASSSSASQVDTQYF.

The V gene is TRBV11-2, the J gene TRBJ2-1, with 7 bases lining up with TRBD2. Germline-derived CDR1 and CDR2 are SGHAT and FQNNGV. V shed 6 bases, J shed 6 bases, and the junction held 5 bases outside the gene matches. The CDR3 spans 13 residues. The CDR3 DNA reads as TGTGCCAGCAGAATCAGGGAGGGCAATGAGCAGTTCTTC. Translated, it gives CASRIREGNEQFF.

The sample holds one count of this clonotype. V usage is TRBV27 and J usage is TRBJ2-7, with D maybe TRBD2 (6 bases). Germline V gene data show CDR1 as MNHEY and CDR2 as SMNVEV (reference sequence). This CDR3 is built from 15 residues. The V end was cut by 3 bases, the J end by 7 bases, with 19 bases between. The CDR3 nucleotides read TGTGCCAGCAGTTTGATTAGCGGCCACATCGGGGAGCAGTACTTC. Translation gives CASSLISGHIGEQYF.

This clonotype was recorded a few times. The chain couples TRBV9 to TRBJ2-5; no definite D call. The CDR3 spans 14 residues. Germline V gives CDR1 SGDLS, CDR2 YYNGEE. Trimming took 0 bases from V and 1 from J, leaving 7 bases between them. This chain's CDR3 is CASSVESSQETQYF. The CDR3, as DNA: TGTGCCAGCAGCGTAGAATCCAGCCAAGAGACCCAGTACTTC.

A few counts support this clonotype. This chain uses TRBV9 with TRBJ2-3, with 12 positions matching TRBD2. This CDR3 region has 16 residues. With 4 bases clipped from V and 6 bases from J, the junction kept 9 bases outside the gene matches. Germline loops: CDR1 SGDLS, CDR2 YYNGEE. Here the CDR3 DNA reads TGTGCCAGCAGCACCCGCCTAGCGGGGGGGCCTGATACGCAGTATTTT. Its translation: CASSTRLAGGPDTQYF.

The J gene is TRBJ2-1, the V gene TRBV20-1; perhaps TRBD1 as D (8 bases). The J call may be wrong; the DNA end is better matched by TRBJ2-7. The CDR3 consists of 14 residues. CDR1 and CDR2 from the germline V gene are DFQATT and SNEGSKA (reference sequence). CDR3 sequence: CSATDREGNNEQYF. Written as DNA, the CDR3 is TGCAGTGCTACGGACAGGGAGGGGAACAATGAGCAGTACTTC.

The rearrangement joins TRBV27 to TRBJ1-5, with D maybe TRBD1 (5 bases). V was clipped by 6 bases and J by 4 bases, with 16 bases between them. Germline CDR1 and CDR2: MNHEY and SMNVEV (reference sequence). This CDR3 contains 15 residues. As DNA, the CDR3 is TGTGCCAGCAGCAGATCGGCAGGGATGAATCAGCCCCAGCATTTT. Its translation: CASSRSAGMNQPQHF.

J is TRBJ2-3 and V is TRBV5-1; 8 bases match TRBD2. The trim removed 4 bases at V and 4 bases at J, leaving 11 bases unmatched. This CDR3 spans 16 amino acids. Germline lookup yields CDR1 SGHRS and CDR2 YFSETQ. The CDR3 DNA reads TGCGCCAGCAGCCGGGACGGGGCTAGCGGGCCAGATACGCAGTATTTT. Residues: CASSRDGASGPDTQYF.

This chain joins TRBV27 and TRBJ1-5; 10 bases map to TRBD1. The junction had 12 bases not matched to a gene; V was cut back by 6 bases and J by 4 bases. The CDR3 is 17 amino acids. Looked up from germline, CDR1 is MNHEY and CDR2 is SMNVEV (reference sequence). CDR3 sequence reads: CASSVDRGRVGNQPQHF. CDR3 coding DNA: TGTGCCAGCAGCGTTGACAGGGGGCGCGTAGGAAATCAGCCCCAGCATTTT.

V is TRBV6-6 and J is TRBJ1-2, with D hard to call. Trimming cost V 5 bases and J 1 base, with 11 bases left between them. CDR3 length: 14 residues. Germline V lookup: CDR1 MNHNY, CDR2 SVGAGI (reference sequence). CDR3 residues: CASSPPRGNYGYTF. The CDR3 DNA reads as TGTGCCAGCAGTCCCCCCCGGGGTAACTATGGCTACACCTTC.

V gene TRBV12-3 or TRBV12-4 combines with J gene TRBJ1-1; TRBD1 matches 8 bases. The CDR3 runs to 14 residues. The V segment lost 6 bases and the J segment 5 bases; nucleotides outside the gene matches: 8. As DNA, the CDR3 is TGTGCCAGCAGCGACAGGGGTGAGGTAACTGAAGCTTTCTTT. Its translation is CASSDRGEVTEAFF.